This passage covers 20 T cell receptor beta chains from one sample sequenced in a study of a mutant IDH1 vaccine in newly diagnosed glioma. Their antigens remain unidentified. Indicated time point: week 23, last vaccination. Doses comprised 300 ug of mutant IDH1 20-mer peptide each, plus topical imiquimod. The protocol was immunoSEQ multiplex PCR, while the TCRdb copy is restricted to in-frame clones and leaves out a portion. The sample records about 54,000 clones, around 86% being singletons. The sample consisted of PBMCs, taken from a glioma patient whose treatment included an IDH1 peptide vaccine. The origin of the receptors is a man between 35 and 55 years old with glioma.

The V and J genes are TRBV7-8 and TRBJ2-5; unclear D gene. Germline values: CDR1 SGHVS, CDR2 FQNEAQ. Trimming left V 1 base short and J 5 bases short, with 14 bases between. The CDR3 runs 15 residues. This chain's CDR3 is CASSLGEGPRETQYF. CDR3 DNA sequence: TGTGCCAGCAGCTTAGGCGAAGGGCCGAGGGAGACCCAGTACTTC.

V is TRBV21-1 and J is TRBJ2-1; TRBD2, the table's D call, lacks a check against the DNA. TRBV21-1 is a pseudogene segment. The CDR3 extends over 16 amino acids. Here the CDR3 DNA reads TGTGCCAGCAGCAAAAAAAAGGGGGGGGACATCAATGAGCAGTTCTTC. This codes for CASSKKKGGDINEQFF.

This clone was seen only once. This chain connects TRBV5-1 to TRBJ2-7; D is perhaps TRBD1 (5 bases). Germline-derived CDR1 and CDR2 are SGHRS and YFSETQ. V lost 5 bases and J lost 4, with 16 bases in between. This CDR3 contains 14 residues. The CDR3 DNA is TGCGCCAGCAGTTTCGACAGCAACGAGTACGAGCAGTACTTC. This translates into CASSFDSNEYEQYF.

This chain uses TRBV29-1 with TRBJ2-3; no firm D call. This CDR3 is built from 14 residues. Trimming left V 6 bases short and J 0 bases short, with 13 bases between. Per the germline V gene, CDR1 is SQVTM and CDR2 is ANQGSEA. Here the CDR3 DNA reads TGCAGCGTCCGCCCCCAGCTGAGCACAGATACGCAGTATTTT. It codes for CSVRPQLSTDTQYF.

The rearrangement links TRBV18 to TRBJ1-3, with 8 bases matching TRBD1. Germline loops: CDR1 KGHSH, CDR2 LQKENI. J gave up 3 bases and V 3 bases, and 7 bases lay outside the gene matches. The CDR3 is made up of 16 amino acids. The CDR3 bases are TGTGCCAGCTCACCGACAGGGGTCCTAATTGGAAACACCATATATTTT. Translation gives CASSPTGVLIGNTIYF.

The J gene is TRBJ2-7, the V gene TRBV6-5, with a tentative D call TRBD2 (8 bases). The CDR3 has 15 residues. The germline V and J ends were trimmed by 6 bases and 5 bases, with 20 bases remaining between them. Germline V gene lookup returns CDR1 MNHEY and CDR2 SVGAGI. This chain's CDR3 is CASSRGGRGLNEQYF. CDR3 DNA: TGTGCCAGCAGCCGGGGGGGGAGGGGGCTAAACGAGCAGTACTTC.

The chain uses TRBV14 and TRBJ2-1; D might be TRBD1 or TRBD2, each matching 6 bases. Germline assignment: CDR1 SGHDN and CDR2 FVKESK. The V end was cut by 4 bases, the J end by 2 bases, with 12 bases between. The CDR3 consists of 15 residues. The CDR3 coding sequence is TGTGCCAGCAGCCGCTTAGGGGGGCCCTACAATGAGCAGTTCTTC. As protein: CASSRLGGPYNEQFF.

This chain connects TRBV4-1 to TRBJ2-1, with D possibly TRBD2 on 5 matching bases. Germline V lookup: CDR1 MGHRA, CDR2 YSYEKL. The CDR3 is 16 amino acids. The V and J ends lost 3 bases and 10 bases respectively, with 22 bases between them. The CDR3 sequence: CASSHSRRLLLVEQFF. As DNA, the CDR3 is TGCGCCAGCAGCCATAGCAGGAGGCTCCTACTAGTAGAGCAGTTCTTC.

This clone was seen more than once but under ten times. The J gene is TRBJ1-2, the V gene TRBV15, with D unresolved. Per germline, CDR1 LNHNV and CDR2 YYDKDF (reference sequence). V dropped 0 bases and J dropped 4 bases, with 15 bases sitting between them. The CDR3 is made up of 16 amino acids. The CDR3 region has the DNA TGTGCCACCAGCAGAGATCTAGCGGTAGCGGGCTATGGCTACACCTTC. Its translation is CATSRDLAVAGYGYTF.

The chain has TRBV9 and TRBJ1-3; D possibly corresponds to TRBD1 (6 bases). Germline lookup yields CDR1 SGDLS and CDR2 YYNGEE. The CDR3 contains 15 residues. V shed 0 bases and J shed 3 bases, with 10 bases lying between them. For the CDR3, the DNA is TGTGCCAGCAGCGTAGCGTCAGGGGTTGGAAACACCATATATTTT. Translating it yields CASSVASGVGNTIYF.

The chain combines TRBV11-2 with TRBJ1-5; D is possibly TRBD1 (6 bases). The V end lost 4 bases, the J end lost 3 bases, and 19 bases lay between the germline ends. CDR3 length: 17 amino acids. Germline CDR1 and CDR2: SGHAT and FQNNGV. CDR3 in DNA: TGTGCCAGCAGCTCGGGGGGTCGCAGGGGCTACAATCAGCCCCAGCATTTT. It is translated as CASSSGGRRGYNQPQHF.

The rearrangement uses TRBV7-9 and TRBJ1-1, with D unclear. Looked up from germline, CDR1 is SEHNR and CDR2 is FQNEAQ (reference sequence). This CDR3 has 12 amino acids. The V end lost 3 bases, the J end lost 13 bases, and 15 bases lay between the germline ends. The CDR3 nucleotides are TGTGCCAGCAGCTTGGGCGGCGACGCAGTTTTCTTT. It translates to CASSLGGDAVFF. Combining the CDR3 with reference TRBV7-9 and TRBJ1-1 gives the whole variable domain DTGVSQNPRHKITKRGQNVTFRCDPISEHNRLYWYRQTLGQGPEFLTYFQNEAQLEKSRLLSDRFSAERPKGSFSTLEIQRTEQGDSAMYLCASSLGGDAVFFGQGTRLTVV.

This rearrangement joins TRBV7-8 to TRBJ1-3; tentatively, D is TRBD1 (6 bases). There are 15 residues in the CDR3. Trimming removed 1 base from V and 4 bases from J, with 11 bases in between. CDR1 and CDR2 from the germline V gene are SGHVS and FQNEAQ. The CDR3 coding sequence is TGTGCCAGCAGCTTAGGAGGGGGGCACGGAAACACCATATATTTT. Protein: CASSLGGGHGNTIYF.

The V call is TRBV2, the J call TRBJ2-7, with TRBD1 identical over 11 bases. Germline assignment: CDR1 SNHLY and CDR2 FYNNEI. The CDR3 has 14 residues. V lost 0 bases, J lost 7 bases, and 2 bases stayed unmatched. The CDR3 region has the DNA TGTGCCAGCAGTGAAGCGTGGGACAGGGGGGAGCAGTACTTC. Amino acids: CASSEAWDRGEQYF. Looking up the rest from reference TRBV2 and TRBJ2-7 gives the full variable domain: EPEVTQTPSHQVTQMGQEVILRCVPISNHLYFYWYRQILGQKVEFLVSFYNNEISEKSEIFDDQFSVERPDGSNFTLKIRSTKLEDSAMYFCASSEAWDRGEQYFGPGTRLTVT.

This rearrangement joins TRBV5-6 to TRBJ1-2, with D possibly being TRBD1 (5 bases). V gave up 7 bases and J gave up 2 bases, with 9 bases separating them. CDR3 length: 12 residues. CDR1 and CDR2 (germline): SGHDT, YYEEEE. Here the CDR3 DNA reads TGTGCCAGCTACCAGGGCAACTATGGCTACACCTTC. It specifies CASYQGNYGYTF.

The V gene is TRBV4-3, the J gene TRBJ2-3, with TRBD2 as a possible D gene (5 bases). There are 16 residues in the CDR3. CDR1 and CDR2 (germline): LGHNA, YSLEER. Trimming stripped 0 bases from V and 0 bases from J, with 10 bases between. The DNA of the CDR3 is TGCGCCAGCAGCCAAGAATTGCGGAGGAGCACAGATACGCAGTATTTT. Translation: CASSQELRRSTDTQYF.

This clone appeared a single time. The rearrangement joins TRBV19 to TRBJ1-4, with 8 positions matching TRBD1. The CDR3 length is 14 residues. CDR1 and CDR2 (germline): LNHDA, SQIVND (reference sequence). V dropped 4 bases and J dropped 7; count of bases not matched to a gene: 5. The CDR3 reads CASSRQGLIEKLFF. CDR3 in DNA: TGTGCCAGTAGTAGACAGGGGCTGATTGAAAAACTGTTTTTT.

The genes are TRBV5-1 and TRBJ2-5, with TRBD2 matching 11 bases. The germline gives CDR1 SGHRS, CDR2 YFSETQ. V lost 4 bases and J lost 4; bases outside the gene matches: 9. The CDR3 has 16 residues. The CDR3 sequence: CASSPTGLAGGETQYF. For the CDR3, the DNA is TGCGCCAGCAGCCCCACTGGACTAGCGGGCGGAGAGACCCAGTACTTC.

V and J are TRBV25-1 and TRBJ2-3; D is perhaps TRBD1 (6 bases). The CDR3 has 16 residues. V lost 7 bases, J lost 2 bases, and 19 bases lay in between. The germline CDR1 and CDR2 sequences are MGHDK and SYGVNS. In DNA form, the CDR3 reads TGTGCCAGCACACCCCCCTTGGACAGCTCCACAGATACGCAGTATTTT. Translated, it gives CASTPPLDSSTDTQYF.

CDR3 DNA: TGTGCCAGCAGCTCCGGACAGGGAAGCTATGGCTACACCTTC. Its protein product is CASSSGQGSYGYTF. The gene calls are TRBV5-6 and TRBJ1-2, with 8 bases matching TRBD1. The V gene end was trimmed by 3 bases and the J gene end by 4 bases; junction bases not matched to a gene: 5. The CDR3 extends over 14 amino acids. Looked up from germline, CDR1 is SGHDT and CDR2 is YYEEEE.